This TCR beta chain was sequenced for a study of shared clonotypes between healthy human individuals. TCRdb's copy holds only in-frame clones and misses some; the assay was immunoSEQ multiplex PCR. This table has about 1.5 million clones, 95% to 99% appearing once. The CDR3 loop spans 14 amino acids. Trimming removed 5 bases at V and 3 bases at J, with 13 bases between. In germline, CDR1 is MDHEN, CDR2 SYDVKM. The sample comprised naive CD4+ T cells sorted from blood. Stated subset: CD45RA+ positively selected. The V gene is TRBV28, the J gene TRBJ1-2; possible D gene TRBD1, 6 bases. The TCR originated in a man aged 30 to 45 in good health. The CDR3 is CASSTDRLYYGYTF. CDR3 DNA: TGTGCCAGCAGTACGGACAGACTTTACTATGGCTACACCTTC.